This T cell receptor beta chain was profiled in a study of blood T cells in healthy people across ages. Alongside a J-beta primer mix, a sample-barcoded 5' primer served in a second PCR lasting roughly 7 to 12 cycles. TCRdb independently ran MiXCR on the 5' RACE reads; one entry per CDR3 protein. The sample holds more than 800,000 distinct CDR3 sequences, about 30% seen once. There are a few counts of this clonotype. CDR3 length equals 16 residues. With 1 base clipped from V and 4 bases from J, the junction kept 7 bases outside the gene matches. This TCR derives from a woman at least 80 years old in good health. The V and J genes are TRBV12-3 or TRBV12-4 and TRBJ2-7; the match to TRBD1 covers 10 bases. What was sequenced was blood. The CDR3 reads CASSLVLGGQGYEQYF. CDR3 coding DNA: TGTGCCAGCAGTTTAGTATTGGGGGGACAGGGGTACGAGCAGTACTTC.